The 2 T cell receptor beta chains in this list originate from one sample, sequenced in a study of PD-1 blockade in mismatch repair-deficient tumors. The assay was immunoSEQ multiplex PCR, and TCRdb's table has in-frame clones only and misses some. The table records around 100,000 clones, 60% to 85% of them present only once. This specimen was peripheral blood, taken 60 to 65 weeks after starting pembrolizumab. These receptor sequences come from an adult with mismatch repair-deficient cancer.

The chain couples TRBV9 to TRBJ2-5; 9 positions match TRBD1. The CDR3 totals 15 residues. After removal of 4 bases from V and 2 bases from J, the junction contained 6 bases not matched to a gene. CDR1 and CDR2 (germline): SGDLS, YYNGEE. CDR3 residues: CASSLVGTGQETQYF. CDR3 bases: TGTGCCAGCAGCTTAGTGGGGACAGGGCAAGAGACCCAGTACTTC.

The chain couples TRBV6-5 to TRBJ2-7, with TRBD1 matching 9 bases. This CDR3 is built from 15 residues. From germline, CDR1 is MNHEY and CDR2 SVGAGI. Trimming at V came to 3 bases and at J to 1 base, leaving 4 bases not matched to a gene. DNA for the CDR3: TGTGCCAGCAGTTATAGGGGACAGGGATCCTACGAGCAGTACTTC. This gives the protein CASSYRGQGSYEQYF.